This TCR beta chain appears in the sequencing data of a study of graft-versus-host responses after intestinal transplantation. Findings and limits, study-wide: High graft-versus-host to host-versus-graft clonal ratios were seen in allografts of patients with graft-donor T cell macrochimerism.

A single count supports this clone. The antigen remains undetermined. V gave up 7 bases and J gave up 0 bases, with 13 bases separating them. Germline-derived CDR1 and CDR2 are MNHEY and SMNVEV (reference sequence). The CDR3 covers 15 residues. The assay was immunoSEQ multiplex PCR, and TCRdb's table has in-frame clones only and misses some. The sample includes about 120,000 clones, approximately 92% of them seen just once. The input for sequencing was unstimulated CD4+ T cells sorted from spleen or lymph node cells, taken before intestinal transplant. The rearrangement links TRBV27 to TRBJ2-1, with TRBD2 as a possible D gene (5 bases). The origin of this receptor is a human donor who received an intestinal transplant. CDR3 bases: TGTGCCAGCACATTGGGAGTTGCCTCCTACAATGAGCAGTTCTTC. It is translated as CASTLGVASYNEQFF.